This T cell receptor beta chain was found in a study of long-term antiretroviral therapy in people with HIV. Version v3.0 of the immunoSEQ assay was performed at survey level. This table comes from immunoSEQ multiplex PCR, and its TCRdb copy is limited to in-frame clones, with some not included. The sample holds about 18,000 clones, about 78% seen once. Study-wide points: Subsequent to ART, diversity was augmented yet persisted below that of transplant donor controls.

V trimming: 11 bases; J trimming: 0 bases; junction bases outside the gene matches: 7. This CDR3 is built from 14 residues. The V gene's germline CDR1 is WNHNN and CDR2 SYGVQD (reference sequence). At least two post-ART and at least one pre-ART PBMC sample were available for each donor. Worth noting for this clone: Its specificity is unknown.

This chain uses TRBV10-1 with TRBJ2-1; 7 positions match TRBD2. The source material was unsorted PBMCs, sampled 0.3 years after starting antiretroviral therapy. The receptor comes from a woman in her forties or fifties with HIV. CDR3 protein: CAPREESSYNEQFF. Written as DNA, the CDR3 is TGCGCCCCTCGGGAGGAGAGCTCCTACAATGAGCAGTTCTTC.